These T cell receptor beta chains were read from a single sample in a study of identical twins. TCRdb redid the calling of the 5' RACE reads with MiXCR, one entry per CDR3 protein. The sample has about 690,000 distinct CDR3 sequences; 5.5% to 6.5% are singletons. The sequenced sample consisted of naive T cells sorted from blood. Receptors originate from a man aged 18-30 years in good health. Each CDR3 is given with its conserved first and last residue. Fields, in order: J gene, V gene, CDR3 protein.

J gene: TRBJ2-7; V gene: TRBV5-4; CDR3 protein: CASRPGTSIYEQYF
J gene: TRBJ1-5; V gene: TRBV20-1; CDR3 protein: CSARGGAGNQPQHF
J gene: TRBJ2-7; V gene: TRBV12-3/TRBV12-4; CDR3 protein: CASSFGVAGAEQYF
J gene: TRBJ2-2; V gene: TRBV24-1; CDR3 protein: CATRTPANTGELFF
J gene: TRBJ1-2; V gene: TRBV10-2; CDR3 protein: CASSEGGGLYGYTF
J gene: TRBJ2-1; V gene: TRBV20-1; CDR3 protein: CSARDPTSGSWNEQFF
J gene: TRBJ2-5; V gene: TRBV29-1; CDR3 protein: CSVEWDKTGPRDGTQYF
J gene: TRBJ2-1; V gene: TRBV12-3/TRBV12-4; CDR3 protein: CASSLKPGGGHADEQFF
J gene: TRBJ2-1; V gene: TRBV20-1; CDR3 protein: CSAATGSRSYNEQFF
J gene: TRBJ2-1; V gene: TRBV5-1; CDR3 protein: CASSLLAGKAAYNEQFF
J gene: TRBJ1-5; V gene: TRBV15; CDR3 protein: CATSRDRGFQPQHF
J gene: TRBJ2-1; V gene: TRBV10-3; CDR3 protein: CAITRGTLSYNEQFF
J gene: TRBJ2-5; V gene: TRBV30; CDR3 protein: CAWSHRGRAGLLGTQYF
J gene: TRBJ2-3; V gene: TRBV20-1; CDR3 protein: CSARDRLAVSTDTQYF
J gene: TRBJ2-1; V gene: TRBV9; CDR3 protein: CASSGGSEQFF
J gene: TRBJ2-7; V gene: TRBV5-1; CDR3 protein: CASSMRTAYEQYF
J gene: TRBJ2-7; V gene: TRBV5-1; CDR3 protein: CASINVAREQYF
J gene: TRBJ2-3; V gene: TRBV12-3/TRBV12-4; CDR3 protein: CASSSLRDRAPDTQYF
J gene: TRBJ1-4; V gene: TRBV20-1; CDR3 protein: CSAREGGNEKLFF
J gene: TRBJ2-5; V gene: TRBV21-1; CDR3 protein: CASSKVRGTSGMETQYF
J gene: TRBJ1-2; V gene: TRBV12-3/TRBV12-4; CDR3 protein: CASSFWGSGYTF
J gene: TRBJ2-5; V gene: TRBV5-1; CDR3 protein: CASSLVGGSFGETQYF
J gene: TRBJ2-2; V gene: TRBV2; CDR3 protein: CASWGEGPNTGELFF
J gene: TRBJ1-5; V gene: TRBV6-1; CDR3 protein: CASSEDFSNQPQHF
J gene: TRBJ2-1; V gene: TRBV4-1; CDR3 protein: CASSPLPRPGYNEQFF
J gene: TRBJ2-1; V gene: TRBV20-1; CDR3 protein: CSARERPNEQFF
J gene: TRBJ1-1; V gene: TRBV4-1; CDR3 protein: CASKESPDTEAFF
J gene: TRBJ2-2; V gene: TRBV7-9; CDR3 protein: CASSPRGQTNTGELFF
J gene: TRBJ2-1; V gene: TRBV7-3; CDR3 protein: CASSLSGGNRNEQFF
J gene: TRBJ2-7; V gene: TRBV7-2; CDR3 protein: CASSSIGQGALQYF
J gene: TRBJ1-1; V gene: TRBV25-1; CDR3 protein: CASSEVAGPNTEAFF
J gene: TRBJ2-7; V gene: TRBV20-1; CDR3 protein: CSARGRDYAYEQYF
J gene: TRBJ2-3; V gene: TRBV4-3; CDR3 protein: CASSQEGTGDTQYF
J gene: TRBJ2-1; V gene: TRBV9; CDR3 protein: CASSASGRDEQFF
J gene: TRBJ2-1; V gene: TRBV4-1; CDR3 protein: CASTAKREGPLSEQFF
J gene: TRBJ2-1; V gene: TRBV20-1; CDR3 protein: CSGTPDNEQFF
J gene: TRBJ2-1; V gene: TRBV18; CDR3 protein: CASSGRRSSYNEQFF
J gene: TRBJ2-7; V gene: TRBV12-5; CDR3 protein: CASATGSYEQYF
J gene: TRBJ2-2; V gene: TRBV21-1; CDR3 protein: CASSNQGARGGTGELFF
J gene: TRBJ2-4; V gene: TRBV4-3; CDR3 protein: CASSQDGPGGQNIQYF
J gene: TRBJ2-1; V gene: TRBV4-3; CDR3 protein: CASSLYTSGVYNEQFF
J gene: TRBJ2-1; V gene: TRBV7-2; CDR3 protein: CASTPKAEQFF
J gene: TRBJ2-1; V gene: TRBV7-3; CDR3 protein: CASSSTSASSYNEQFF
J gene: TRBJ1-6; V gene: TRBV10-3; CDR3 protein: CAISESNPANSPLHF
J gene: TRBJ2-7; V gene: TRBV25-1; CDR3 protein: CASSEIGPSYEQYF
J gene: TRBJ2-1; V gene: TRBV4-2; CDR3 protein: CASSQGGLNNEQFF